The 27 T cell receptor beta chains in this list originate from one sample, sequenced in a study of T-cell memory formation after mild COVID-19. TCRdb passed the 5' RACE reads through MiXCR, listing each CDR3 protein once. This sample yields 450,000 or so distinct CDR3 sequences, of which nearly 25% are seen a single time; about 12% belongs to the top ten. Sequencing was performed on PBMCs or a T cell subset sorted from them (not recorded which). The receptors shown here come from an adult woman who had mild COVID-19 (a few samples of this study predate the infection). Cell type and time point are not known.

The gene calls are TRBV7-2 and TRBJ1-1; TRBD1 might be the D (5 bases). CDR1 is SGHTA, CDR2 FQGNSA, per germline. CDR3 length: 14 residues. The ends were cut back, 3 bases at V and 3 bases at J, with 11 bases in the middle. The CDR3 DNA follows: TGTGCCAGCAGCTTCTCCGCGGGGGACACTGAAGCTTTCTTT. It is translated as CASSFSAGDTEAFF. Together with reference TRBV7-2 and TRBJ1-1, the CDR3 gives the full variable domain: GAGVSQSPSNKVTEKGKDVELRCDPISGHTALYWYRQSLGQGLEFLIYFQGNSAPDKSGLPSDRFSAERTGGSVSTLTIQRTQQEDSAVYLCASSFSAGDTEAFFGQGTRLTVV.

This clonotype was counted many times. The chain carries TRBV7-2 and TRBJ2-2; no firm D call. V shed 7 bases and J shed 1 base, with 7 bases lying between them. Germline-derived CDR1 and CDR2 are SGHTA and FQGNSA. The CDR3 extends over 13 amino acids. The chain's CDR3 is CASTPGNTGELFF. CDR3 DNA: TGTGCCAGCACCCCGGGGAACACCGGGGAGCTGTTTTTT.

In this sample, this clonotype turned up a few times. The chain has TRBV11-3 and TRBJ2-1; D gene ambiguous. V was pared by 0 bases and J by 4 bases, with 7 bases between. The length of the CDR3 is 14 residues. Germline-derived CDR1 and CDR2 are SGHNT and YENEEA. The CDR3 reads CASSLDVVYNEQFF. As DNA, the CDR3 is TGTGCCAGCAGCTTAGATGTGGTATACAATGAGCAGTTCTTC.

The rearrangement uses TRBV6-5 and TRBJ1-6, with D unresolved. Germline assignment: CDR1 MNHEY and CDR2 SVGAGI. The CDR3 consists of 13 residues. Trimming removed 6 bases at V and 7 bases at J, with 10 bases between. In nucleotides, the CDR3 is TGTGCCAGCAGATTTCGCGGGAATTCACCCCTCCACTTT. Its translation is CASRFRGNSPLHF.

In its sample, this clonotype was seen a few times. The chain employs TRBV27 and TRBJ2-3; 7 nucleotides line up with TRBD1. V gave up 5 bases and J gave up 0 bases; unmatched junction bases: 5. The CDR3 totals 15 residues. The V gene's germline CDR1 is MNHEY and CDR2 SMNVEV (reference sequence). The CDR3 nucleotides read TGTGCCAGCAGTACCGACAGGGCTAGCACAGATACGCAGTATTTT. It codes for CASSTDRASTDTQYF.

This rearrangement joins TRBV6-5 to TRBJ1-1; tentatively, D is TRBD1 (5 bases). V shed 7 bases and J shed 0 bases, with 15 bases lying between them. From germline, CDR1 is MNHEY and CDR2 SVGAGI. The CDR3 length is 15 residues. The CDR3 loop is CASTGRVGMNTEAFF. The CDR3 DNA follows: TGTGCCAGCACGGGCAGGGTGGGCATGAACACTGAAGCTTTCTTT.

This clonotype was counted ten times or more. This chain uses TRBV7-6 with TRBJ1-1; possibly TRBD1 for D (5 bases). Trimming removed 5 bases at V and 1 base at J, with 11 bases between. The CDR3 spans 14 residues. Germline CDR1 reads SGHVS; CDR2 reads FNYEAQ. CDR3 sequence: CASSPGVRNTEAFF. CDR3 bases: TGTGCCAGCAGCCCGGGGGTAAGGAACACTGAAGCTTTCTTT.

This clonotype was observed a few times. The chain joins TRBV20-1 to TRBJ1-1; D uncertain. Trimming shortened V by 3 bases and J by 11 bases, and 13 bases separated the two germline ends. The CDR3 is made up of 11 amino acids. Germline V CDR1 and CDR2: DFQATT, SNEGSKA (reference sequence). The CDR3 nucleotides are TGCAGTGCTAGGGCTGTTGGGGAGGCTTTCTTT. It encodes CSARAVGEAFF.

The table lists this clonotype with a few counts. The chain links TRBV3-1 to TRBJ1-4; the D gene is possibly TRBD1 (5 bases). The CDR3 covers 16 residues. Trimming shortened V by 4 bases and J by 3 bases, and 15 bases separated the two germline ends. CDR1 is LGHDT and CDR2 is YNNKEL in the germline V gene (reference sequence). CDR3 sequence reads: CASSPSYGGANEKLFF. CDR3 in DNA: TGTGCCAGCAGCCCCAGTTATGGGGGAGCTAATGAAAAACTGTTTTTT.

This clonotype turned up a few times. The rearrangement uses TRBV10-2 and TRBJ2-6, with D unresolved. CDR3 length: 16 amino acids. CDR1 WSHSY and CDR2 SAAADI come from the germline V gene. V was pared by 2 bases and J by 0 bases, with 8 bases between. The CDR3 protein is CASSETHYSGANVLTF. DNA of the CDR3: TGCGCCAGCAGTGAGACTCACTACTCTGGGGCCAACGTCCTGACTTTC.

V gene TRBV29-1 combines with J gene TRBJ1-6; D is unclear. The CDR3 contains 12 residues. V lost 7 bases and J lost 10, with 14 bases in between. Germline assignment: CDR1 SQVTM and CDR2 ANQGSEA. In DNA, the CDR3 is TGCAGCGCGGGGATAGAAGGGTCACCCCTCCACTTT. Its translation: CSAGIEGSPLHF.

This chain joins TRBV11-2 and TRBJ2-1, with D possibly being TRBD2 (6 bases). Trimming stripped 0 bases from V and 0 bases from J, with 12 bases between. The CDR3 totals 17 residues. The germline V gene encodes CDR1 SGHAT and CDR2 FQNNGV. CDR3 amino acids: CASSLDLGGDSYNEQFF. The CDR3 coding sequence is TGTGCCAGCAGCTTAGATCTCGGGGGAGACTCCTACAATGAGCAGTTCTTC.

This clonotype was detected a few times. In nucleotides, the CDR3 is TGTGCCAGCTCCCTCGGACTTATGAGCTCCTACAATGAGCAGTTCTTC. This encodes CASSLGLMSSYNEQFF. The chain has TRBV18 and TRBJ2-1, with D possibly matching TRBD2 (5 bases). The V gene lost 6 bases and the J gene lost 0 bases, with 15 bases spanning the gap. The CDR3 covers 16 residues. Germline V gene sequence: CDR1 KGHSH, CDR2 LQKENI.

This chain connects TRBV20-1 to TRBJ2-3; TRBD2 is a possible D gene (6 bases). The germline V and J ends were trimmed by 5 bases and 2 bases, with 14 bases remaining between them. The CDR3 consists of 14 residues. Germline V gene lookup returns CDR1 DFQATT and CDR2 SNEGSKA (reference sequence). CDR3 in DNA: TGCAGTGCTCGTAGGGACTTCAACACAGATACGCAGTATTTT. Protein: CSARRDFNTDTQYF.

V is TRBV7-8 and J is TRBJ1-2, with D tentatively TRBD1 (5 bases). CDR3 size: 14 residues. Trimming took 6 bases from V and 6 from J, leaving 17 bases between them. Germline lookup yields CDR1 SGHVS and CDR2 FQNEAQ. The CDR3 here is CASSLGRGANGYTF. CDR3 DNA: TGTGCCAGCAGTCTAGGGAGGGGAGCGAATGGCTACACCTTC. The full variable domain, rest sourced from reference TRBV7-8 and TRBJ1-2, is GAGVSQSPRYKVAKRGQDVALRCDPISGHVSLFWYQQALGQGPEFLTYFQNEAQLDKSGLPSDRFFAERPEGSVSTLKIQRTQQEDSAVYLCASSLGRGANGYTFGSGTRLTVV.

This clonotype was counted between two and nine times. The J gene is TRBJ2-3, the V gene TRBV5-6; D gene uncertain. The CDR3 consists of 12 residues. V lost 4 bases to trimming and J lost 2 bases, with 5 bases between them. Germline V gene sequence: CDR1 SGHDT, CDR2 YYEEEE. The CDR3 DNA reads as TGTGCCAGCAGCACCCACACAGATACGCAGTATTTT. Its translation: CASSTHTDTQYF.

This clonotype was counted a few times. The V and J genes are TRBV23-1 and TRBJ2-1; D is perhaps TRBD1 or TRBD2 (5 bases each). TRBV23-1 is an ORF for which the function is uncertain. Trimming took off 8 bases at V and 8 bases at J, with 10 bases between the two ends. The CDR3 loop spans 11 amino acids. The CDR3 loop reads CASRGTDEQFF. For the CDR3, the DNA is TGCGCCAGCCGTGGGACCGATGAGCAGTTCTTC.

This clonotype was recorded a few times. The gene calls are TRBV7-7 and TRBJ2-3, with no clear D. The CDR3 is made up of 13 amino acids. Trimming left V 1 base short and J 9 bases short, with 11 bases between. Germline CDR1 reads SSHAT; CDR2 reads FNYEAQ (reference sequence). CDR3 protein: CASSLDQIKTQYF. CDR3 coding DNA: TGTGCCAGCAGCTTAGATCAGATCAAAACGCAGTATTTT.

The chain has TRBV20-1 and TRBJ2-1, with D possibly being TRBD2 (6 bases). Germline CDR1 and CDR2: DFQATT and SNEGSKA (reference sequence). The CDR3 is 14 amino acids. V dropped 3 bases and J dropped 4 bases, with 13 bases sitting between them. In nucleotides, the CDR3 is TGCAGTGCTAGGTGGCGGGGAAAATACAATGAGCAGTTCTTC. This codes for CSARWRGKYNEQFF.

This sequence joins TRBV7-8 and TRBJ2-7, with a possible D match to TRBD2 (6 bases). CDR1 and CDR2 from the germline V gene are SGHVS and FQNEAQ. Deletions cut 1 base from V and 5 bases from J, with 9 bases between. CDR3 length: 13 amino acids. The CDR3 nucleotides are TGTGCCAGCAGCTTAGGGGCGGGAAACGAGCAGTACTTC. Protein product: CASSLGAGNEQYF.

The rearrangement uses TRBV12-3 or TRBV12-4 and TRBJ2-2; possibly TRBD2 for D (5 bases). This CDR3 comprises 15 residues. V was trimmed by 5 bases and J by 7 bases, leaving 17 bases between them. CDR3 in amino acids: CASSPWVGEDGELFF. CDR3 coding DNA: TGTGCCAGCAGTCCCTGGGTGGGAGAGGACGGGGAGCTGTTTTTT.

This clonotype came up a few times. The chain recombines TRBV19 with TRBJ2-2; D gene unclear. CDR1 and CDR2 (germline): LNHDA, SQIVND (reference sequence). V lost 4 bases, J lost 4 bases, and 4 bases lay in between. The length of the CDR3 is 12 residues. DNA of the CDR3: TGTGCCAGTAGTAAGGGCACCGGGGAGCTGTTTTTT. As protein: CASSKGTGELFF.

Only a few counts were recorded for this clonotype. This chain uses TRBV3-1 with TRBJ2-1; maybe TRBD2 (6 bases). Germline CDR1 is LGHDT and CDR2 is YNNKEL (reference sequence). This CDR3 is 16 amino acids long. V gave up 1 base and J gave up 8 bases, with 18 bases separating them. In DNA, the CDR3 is TGTGCCAGCAGCCAAGGACCTAGCAGGTCGGGAGATGAGCAGTTCTTC. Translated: CASSQGPSRSGDEQFF.

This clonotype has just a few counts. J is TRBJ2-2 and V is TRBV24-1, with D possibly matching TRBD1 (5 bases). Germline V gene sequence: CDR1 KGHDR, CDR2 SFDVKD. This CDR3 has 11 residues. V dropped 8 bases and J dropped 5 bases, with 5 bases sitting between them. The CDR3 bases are TGTGCCACCAAGGGGACCGGGGAGCTGTTTTTT. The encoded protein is CATKGTGELFF.

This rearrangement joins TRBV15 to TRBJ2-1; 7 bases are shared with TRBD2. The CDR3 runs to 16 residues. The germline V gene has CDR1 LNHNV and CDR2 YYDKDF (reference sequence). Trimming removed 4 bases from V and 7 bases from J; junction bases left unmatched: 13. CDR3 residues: CATSTWMGEGPNEQFF. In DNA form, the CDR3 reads TGTGCCACCAGCACCTGGATGGGGGAGGGCCCGAATGAGCAGTTCTTC.

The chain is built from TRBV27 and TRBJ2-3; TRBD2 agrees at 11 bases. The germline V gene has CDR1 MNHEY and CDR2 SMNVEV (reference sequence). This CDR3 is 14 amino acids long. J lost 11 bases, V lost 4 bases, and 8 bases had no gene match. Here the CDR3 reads CASSSGTSGMEQYF. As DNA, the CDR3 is TGTGCCAGCAGTTCCGGGACTAGCGGAATGGAGCAGTATTTT.

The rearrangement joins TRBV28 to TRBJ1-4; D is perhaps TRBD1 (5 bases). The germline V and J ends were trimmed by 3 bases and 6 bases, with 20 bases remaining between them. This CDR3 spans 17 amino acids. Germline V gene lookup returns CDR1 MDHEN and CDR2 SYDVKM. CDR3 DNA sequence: TGTGCCAGCAGTTTCTTCCGTAATTCACGAGGGGATGAAAAACTGTTTTTT. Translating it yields CASSFFRNSRGDEKLFF.